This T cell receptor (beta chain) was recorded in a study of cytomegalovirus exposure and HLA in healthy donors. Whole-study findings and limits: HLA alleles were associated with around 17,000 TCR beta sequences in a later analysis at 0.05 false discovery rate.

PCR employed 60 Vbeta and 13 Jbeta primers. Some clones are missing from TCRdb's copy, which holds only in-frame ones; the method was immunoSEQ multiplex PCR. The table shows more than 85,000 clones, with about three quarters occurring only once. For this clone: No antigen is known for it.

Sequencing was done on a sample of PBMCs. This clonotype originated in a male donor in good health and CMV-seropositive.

CDR3 loop: CASSLGAGNTEAFF. In nucleotides, the CDR3 is TGTGCCAGCAGCTTAGGGGCAGGGAACACTGAAGCTTTCTTT. V is TRBV11-2 and J is TRBJ1-1; D call uncertain. Trimming pared 1 base from V and 1 base from J, leaving 7 bases between. The germline V gene encodes CDR1 SGHAT and CDR2 FQNNGV. CDR3 length equals 14 residues.